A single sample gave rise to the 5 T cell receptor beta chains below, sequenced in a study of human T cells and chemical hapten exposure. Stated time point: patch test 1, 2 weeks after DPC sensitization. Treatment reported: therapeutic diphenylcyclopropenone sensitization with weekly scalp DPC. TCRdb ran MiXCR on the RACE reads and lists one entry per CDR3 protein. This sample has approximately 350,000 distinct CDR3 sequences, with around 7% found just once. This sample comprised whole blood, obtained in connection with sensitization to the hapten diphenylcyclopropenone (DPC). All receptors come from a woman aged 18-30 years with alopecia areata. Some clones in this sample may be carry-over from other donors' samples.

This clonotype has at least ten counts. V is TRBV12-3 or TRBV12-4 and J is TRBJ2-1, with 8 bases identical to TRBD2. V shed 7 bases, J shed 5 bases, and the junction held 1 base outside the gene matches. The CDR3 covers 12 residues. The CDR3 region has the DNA TGTGCCAGCAAGGGACTAGACAATGAGCAGTTCTTC. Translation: CASKGLDNEQFF.

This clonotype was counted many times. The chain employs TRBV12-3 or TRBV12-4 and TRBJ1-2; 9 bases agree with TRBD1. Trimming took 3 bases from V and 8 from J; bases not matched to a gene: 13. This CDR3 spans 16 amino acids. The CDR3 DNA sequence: TGTGCCAGCAGTTTCTCCTTGGGACAGGGCTATGAGGGCTACACCTTC. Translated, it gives CASSFSLGQGYEGYTF.

CDR3 in DNA: TGTGCCAGCAGCTTAGGCGTAAGCGGGGCAAGCACAGATACGCAGTATTTT. Translation: CASSLGVSGASTDTQYF. The chain employs TRBV13 and TRBJ2-3, with 7 nucleotides matching TRBD2. Germline CDR1 PRHDT, CDR2 FYEKMQ (reference sequence). The V segment lost 0 bases and the J segment 0 bases; nucleotides outside the gene matches: 6. CDR3 length: 17 amino acids.

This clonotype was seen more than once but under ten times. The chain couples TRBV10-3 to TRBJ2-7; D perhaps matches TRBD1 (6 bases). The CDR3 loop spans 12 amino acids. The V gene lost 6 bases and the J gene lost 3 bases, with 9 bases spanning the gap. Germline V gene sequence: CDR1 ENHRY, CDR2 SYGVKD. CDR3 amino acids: CAIRDSGYEQYF. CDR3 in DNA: TGTGCCATCAGGGACAGTGGCTACGAGCAGTACTTC.

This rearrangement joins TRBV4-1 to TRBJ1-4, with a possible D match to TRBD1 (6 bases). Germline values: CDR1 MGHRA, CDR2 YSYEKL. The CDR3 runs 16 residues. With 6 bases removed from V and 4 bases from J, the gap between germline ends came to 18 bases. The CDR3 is CASRNIGQPFNEKLFF. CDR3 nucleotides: TGCGCCAGCAGAAACATTGGACAGCCTTTTAATGAAAAACTGTTTTTT.